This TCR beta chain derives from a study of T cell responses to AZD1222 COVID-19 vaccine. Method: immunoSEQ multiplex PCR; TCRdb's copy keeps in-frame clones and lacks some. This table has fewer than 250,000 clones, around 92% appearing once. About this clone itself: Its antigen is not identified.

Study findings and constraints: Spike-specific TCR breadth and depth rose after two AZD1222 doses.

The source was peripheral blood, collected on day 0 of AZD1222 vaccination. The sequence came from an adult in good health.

CDR3 sequence reads: CASSQDRLAVTDTQYF. As DNA, the CDR3 is TGCGCCAGCAGCCAAGATCGACTAGCGGTCACAGATACGCAGTATTTT. The chain uses TRBV4-3 and TRBJ2-3, with 9 bases fitting TRBD2. V lost 0 bases, J lost 2 bases, and 3 bases stayed unmatched. In germline, CDR1 is LGHNA, CDR2 YSLEER. The CDR3 spans 16 residues.